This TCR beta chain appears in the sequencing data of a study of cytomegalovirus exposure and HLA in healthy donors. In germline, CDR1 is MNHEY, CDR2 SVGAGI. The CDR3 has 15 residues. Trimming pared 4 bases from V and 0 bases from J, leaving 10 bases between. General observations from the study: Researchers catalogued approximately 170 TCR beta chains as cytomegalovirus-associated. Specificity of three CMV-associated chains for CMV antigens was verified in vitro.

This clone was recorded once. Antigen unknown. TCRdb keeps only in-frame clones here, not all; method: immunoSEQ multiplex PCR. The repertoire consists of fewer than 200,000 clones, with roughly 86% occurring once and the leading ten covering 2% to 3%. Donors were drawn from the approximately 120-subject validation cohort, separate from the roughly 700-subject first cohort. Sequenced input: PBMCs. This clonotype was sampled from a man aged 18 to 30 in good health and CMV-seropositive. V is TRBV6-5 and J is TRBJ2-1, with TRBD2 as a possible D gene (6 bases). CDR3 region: CASSLAESSYNEQFF. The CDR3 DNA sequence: TGTGCCAGCAGTTTAGCGGAGAGCTCCTACAATGAGCAGTTCTTC.